This entry features one T cell receptor beta chain sequence. What antigen it recognizes has not been identified. No quality values exist for individual bases; no much larger clone is one base distant. Looking up the germline V gene (reference sequence) yields CDR1 LGHDT and CDR2 YNNKEL. The CDR3 sequence holds 16 residues, the cysteine and phenylalanine included. Only the CDR3 region is kept as DNA, spanning 48 bases read in frame from base 1. V loses 5 bases, J loses 7 bases, and the germline ends lie 20 bases apart. In the prospective study, participants were about 18 to 100 years old, resided in fewer than 25 geographic areas of the United States, and were enrolled through a virtual design. In the prospective study, participants were assigned to cohorts based on the clinical history participants reported in a screening survey and a study questionnaire. Exposed participants had been in contact, within 2 weeks of entering the study, with a person who had a PCR-confirmed or clinician-diagnosed case of COVID-19. In the prospective study, mobile phlebotomists collected whole blood, serum and a nasopharyngeal or oropharyngeal swab from each participant. Additional blood draws and questionnaires over a 2-month period could optionally be provided by prospective study participants. Blood samples from the prospective study were shipped frozen or at room temperature prior to DNA extraction.

This specimen belongs to a study of blood T cell repertoires in COVID-19 (dated by TCRdb to 2020 to 2022). Context from the whole study: Samples covering the acute and convalescent phases of COVID-19 were provided by collaborators in the United States, Italy and Spain. The prospective study material was composed of cDNA or gDNA derived from T cells, B-cell-depleted T cells, or PBMCs. Subjects who had been exposed to COVID-19, were actively infected with it, or had recovered from it provided the deeply sampled blood TCRbeta repertoires that made up the dataset. The repertoires were released in a freely available public database meant as a resource for research on the immune response to SARS-CoV-2. The samples were drawn from two sources: the first 160 participants of the ongoing ImmuneRACE study, and some 1,300 subjects contributed by 6 global collaborators. The sample metadata nearly always contained a de-identified subject ID, COVID-19 status, age in years and sex. Where available, HLA class I and class II types were obtained from metadata supplied by the sample provider rather than from assay-based typing.

The paper's findings and limits, for the study overall: The quantity of clinical and demographic metadata differed by source and by participant and was supplied without curation.

The immunoSEQ Assay, a bias-controlled multiplex PCR, was used to amplify TCRbeta CDR3 regions from genomic DNA. Turning to the authors' computational methods: Within the assay, amplification of reference gene primers was used to estimate how many nucleated cells each sample contained. To quantify the absolute abundance of each unique TCRbeta CDR3 rearrangement, sequence reads were collapsed and filtered. For each sample, productive Simpson clonality was calculated as the square root of Simpson's diversity index across productive rearrangements. Here the immuneACCESS table is served through TCRdb, limited to in-frame sequences with V and J called. Missing clones are a known gap in these copies; in checked studies unresolved V genes cover under half, and the rest lacks a known reason. That table gives V, J and clone size, and the DNA gave D and trimming. The sample records around 130,000 clones, roughly four fifths of which are singletons. Of the sample, 1.6% is held by the ten largest clones.

The rearrangement joined TRBV3-1 (or the pseudogene TRBV3-2) to TRBJ1-4, with an unclear D gene assignment. The sequenced sample was PBMCs or T cells enriched from blood (not recorded which). This sequence originates from a woman aged 18-29 years who had been exposed to COVID-19. The nucleotide sequence is given as TGTGCCAGCAGCTACCGCTCGGCGAGAAGAGGTGAAAAACTGTTTTTT. The resulting protein is CASSYRSARRGEKLFF.